The 30 T cell receptor beta chains below were found in one sample sequenced in a study of blood T cell repertoires in COVID-19. The repertoire was sequenced with immunoSEQ multiplex PCR; TCRdb's copy has only in-frame clones and lacks some. Here the sample spans 190,000 or so clones, about four fifths being singletons. The sequenced sample was peripheral blood. Every receptor here comes from a man aged 50 to 59 with active or convalescent COVID-19.

J is TRBJ2-7 and V is TRBV7-9; 11 bases agree with TRBD2. CDR1 and CDR2 from the germline V gene are SEHNR and FQNEAQ (reference sequence). The trim removed 2 bases at V and 3 bases at J, leaving 9 bases unmatched. This CDR3 spans 17 amino acids. The CDR3 DNA sequence: TGTGCCAGCAGCTTAAACTTCGGAGGACTAGCGGGCTACGAGCAGTACTTC. Amino acid sequence: CASSLNFGGLAGYEQYF.

The V call is TRBV18, the J call TRBJ2-7, with 14 bases identical to TRBD2. V lost 2 bases and J lost 0; bases outside the gene matches: 9. CDR3 length: 19 amino acids. Germline V gene lookup returns CDR1 KGHSH and CDR2 LQKENI. CDR3 loop: CASSPRLAGGGASSYEQYF. CDR3 in DNA: TGTGCCAGCTCACCAAGACTAGCGGGGGGGGGCGCGAGCTCCTACGAGCAGTACTTC.

In nucleotides, the CDR3 is TGCGCCAGCAGCCAAGATCTTTTAGAGACCCAGTACTTC. Translating it yields CASSQDLLETQYF. The chain combines TRBV4-3 with TRBJ2-5, with D uncertain. The CDR3 covers 13 residues. The germline V and J ends were trimmed by 0 bases and 4 bases, with 6 bases remaining between them. From germline, CDR1 is LGHNA and CDR2 YSLEER.

The V gene is TRBV7-9, the J gene TRBJ1-1, with 8 bases lining up with TRBD1. This CDR3 region has 15 residues. The trim removed 1 base at V and 1 base at J, leaving 2 bases unmatched. From germline, CDR1 is SEHNR and CDR2 FQNEAQ (reference sequence). Here the CDR3 reads CASSLGDRGNTEAFF. The CDR3 nucleotides are TGTGCCAGCAGCTTAGGAGACAGGGGGAACACTGAAGCTTTCTTT.

This chain uses TRBV3-1 (or the pseudogene TRBV3-2) with TRBJ1-5; TRBD1 might be the D (5 bases). The CDR3 contains 13 residues. CDR1 LGHDT and CDR2 YNNKEL come from the germline V gene (reference sequence). Deletions cut 4 bases from V and 8 bases from J, with 12 bases between. The CDR3 reads CASSRGGSEPQHF. The CDR3 bases are TGTGCCAGCAGCCGGGGGGGGTCAGAGCCCCAGCATTTT.

The rearrangement links TRBV7-8 to TRBJ2-5, with unresolved D. The CDR3 contains 15 residues. The germline V and J ends were trimmed by 1 base and 0 bases, with 9 bases remaining between them. CDR1 is SGHVS, CDR2 FQNEAQ, per germline. The CDR3: CASSLGTVNQETQYF. CDR3 DNA sequence: TGTGCCAGCAGCTTAGGTACAGTAAACCAAGAGACCCAGTACTTC. The full variable domain, in which reference TRBV7-8 and TRBJ2-5 provide the parts outside the CDR3, is GAGVSQSPRYKVAKRGQDVALRCDPISGHVSLFWYQQALGQGPEFLTYFQNEAQLDKSGLPSDRFFAERPEGSVSTLKIQRTQQEDSAVYLCASSLGTVNQETQYFGPGTRLLVL.

This chain uses TRBV3-1 (or the pseudogene TRBV3-2) with TRBJ2-1; TRBD1 matches 10 bases. Trimming cost V 1 base and J 6 bases; bases outside gene matches: 0. Germline CDR1 LGHDT, CDR2 YNNKEL (reference sequence). The CDR3 covers 14 residues. The CDR3 sequence is CASSQGTGGNEQFF. CDR3 nucleotide sequence: TGTGCCAGCAGCCAAGGGACAGGGGGCAATGAGCAGTTCTTC.

The rearrangement joins TRBV30 to TRBJ1-1; unclear D gene. The CDR3 loop spans 10 amino acids. In germline, CDR1 is GTSNPN, CDR2 SVGIG (reference sequence). Trimming stripped 5 bases from V and 5 bases from J, with 6 bases between. The CDR3 DNA reads TGTGCCTGGTTACGGACTGAAGCTTTCTTT. Its translation: CAWLRTEAFF.

This sequence joins TRBV7-9 and TRBJ1-4; TRBD1 aligns across 7 bases. CDR1 is SEHNR, CDR2 FQNEAQ, per germline (reference sequence). After removal of 5 bases from V and 11 bases from J, the junction contained 8 bases not matched to a gene. The CDR3 contains 13 residues. This CDR3 reads CASSADPQGKLFF. CDR3 coding DNA: TGTGCCAGCAGCGCAGACCCACAGGGGAAACTGTTTTTT.

The V call is TRBV30, the J call TRBJ2-6; D gene unclear. The germline CDR1 and CDR2 sequences are GTSNPN and SVGIG (reference sequence). V was pared by 2 bases and J by 3 bases, with 5 bases between. The CDR3 spans 13 residues. The CDR3, as DNA: TGTGCCTGGAGTTGGCTTGGGGCCAACGTCCTGACTTTC. Its translation: CAWSWLGANVLTF.

This chain joins TRBV20-1 and TRBJ2-6, with D perhaps matching TRBD1 (5 bases). The CDR3 length is 15 residues. Looked up from germline, CDR1 is DFQATT and CDR2 is SNEGSKA (reference sequence). V lost 3 bases and J 0 bases, leaving 9 bases between the germline ends. The CDR3 here is CSASYQGSGANVLTF. CDR3 sequence (DNA): TGCAGTGCTAGTTATCAGGGCTCTGGGGCCAACGTCCTGACTTTC.

On this clone itself: Other nucleotide sequences in the sample specify the same CDR3. V gene TRBV2 combines with J gene TRBJ2-3, with 11 bases that match TRBD2. The germline V gene encodes CDR1 SNHLY and CDR2 FYNNEI. V gave up 3 bases and J gave up 3 bases; unmatched junction bases: 2. The CDR3 has 15 residues. In nucleotides, the CDR3 is TGTGCCAGCAGTGACCTAGCGGGGGGTACAGATACGCAGTATTTT. This encodes CASSDLAGGTDTQYF.

The rearrangement links TRBV11-2 to TRBJ1-1, with D hard to call. The CDR3 sequence is 14 residues long. Germline loops: CDR1 SGHAT, CDR2 FQNNGV. V gave up 5 bases and J gave up 1 base, with 11 bases separating them. CDR3 region: CASSRYTKNTEAFF. Written as DNA, the CDR3 is TGTGCCAGCAGCCGATACACGAAGAACACTGAAGCTTTCTTT.

The gene calls are TRBV7-6 and TRBJ2-3, with a tentative D call TRBD2 (6 bases). Germline V gives CDR1 SGHVS, CDR2 FNYEAQ. Deletions cut 5 bases from V and 2 bases from J, with 17 bases between. CDR3 length: 16 amino acids. The CDR3 DNA reads TGTGCCAGCAGCCCGGGACTCCACGGGTCCACAGATACGCAGTATTTT. Protein sequence: CASSPGLHGSTDTQYF.

The gene calls are TRBV5-4 and TRBJ2-4; D perhaps matches TRBD2 (6 bases). Germline V gene lookup returns CDR1 SGHNT and CDR2 YYREEE (reference sequence). The CDR3 covers 19 residues. V lost 4 bases and J lost 0, with 23 bases in between. The DNA of the CDR3 is TGTGCCAGCAGCCTCGGAGGGGCCAGCGTCCTTTTAGCCAAAAACATTCAGTACTTC. Translation gives CASSLGGASVLLAKNIQYF.

This chain joins TRBV3-1 (or the pseudogene TRBV3-2) and TRBJ2-7; tentative D call: TRBD1 (6 bases). Per germline, CDR1 LGHDT and CDR2 YNNKEL (reference sequence). Trimming stripped 1 base from V and 7 bases from J, with 17 bases between. This CDR3 is 15 amino acids long. CDR3 in DNA: TGTGCCAGCAGCCAAGGGGCAGGGGTCTCCCTGGAGCAGTACTTC. Translated: CASSQGAGVSLEQYF.

The chain employs TRBV9 and TRBJ1-1; the D gene is possibly TRBD1 (6 bases). The germline CDR1 and CDR2 sequences are SGDLS and YYNGEE. This CDR3 has 11 amino acids. Trimming took 3 bases from V and 7 from J, leaving 7 bases between them. This CDR3 is CASSAGVEAFF. The CDR3 DNA is TGTGCCAGCAGCGCAGGGGTTGAAGCTTTCTTT.

The V and J genes are TRBV28 and TRBJ2-1, with TRBD2 identical over 8 bases. V was clipped by 4 bases and J by 6 bases; unmatched bases: 14. The CDR3 has 17 residues. Germline CDR1 MDHEN, CDR2 SYDVKM. The CDR3 is CASSSQKSGRLGNEQFF. The CDR3 nucleotides read TGTGCCAGCAGTTCCCAGAAGAGCGGGAGATTGGGCAATGAGCAGTTCTTC.

The genes are TRBV13 and TRBJ2-3; 7 positions agree with TRBD2. Germline trimming cut 5 bases from V and 2 bases from J; bases unmatched to any gene: 7. Per the germline V gene, CDR1 is PRHDT and CDR2 is FYEKMQ (reference sequence). This CDR3 spans 15 amino acids. This CDR3 is CASSAGLQFTDTQYF. The CDR3 bases are TGTGCCAGCAGCGCGGGACTACAATTCACAGATACGCAGTATTTT.

The chain carries TRBV5-4 and TRBJ2-3; 7 positions agree with TRBD2. Germline lookup yields CDR1 SGHNT and CDR2 YYREEE (reference sequence). CDR3 length equals 16 residues. Unmatched junction bases numbered 13, after V lost 4 bases and J lost 5 bases. DNA of the CDR3: TGTGCCAGCAGCGCCCCCCTCCGCGGGAGTGAAGATACGCAGTATTTT. Encoded protein: CASSAPLRGSEDTQYF.

Of note for this clone: The junction does not match germline at one end; this may be a read error. V is TRBV2 and J is TRBJ1-2; 8 positions match TRBD1. Germline V gene lookup returns CDR1 SNHLY and CDR2 FYNNEI. This CDR3 is 15 amino acids long. The CDR3 spells CASSEEDRAYYGYTF. Here the CDR3 DNA reads TGTGCCAGCAGCGAAGAGGACAGGGCCTACTATGGCTACACCTTC.

This clone occurred once. V is TRBV5-4 and J is TRBJ2-2; a possible D gene is TRBD1 (6 bases). Looked up from germline, CDR1 is SGHNT and CDR2 is YYREEE (reference sequence). The ends were cut back, 3 bases at V and 3 bases at J, with 12 bases in the middle. CDR3 length: 15 amino acids. Here the CDR3 reads CASSSSPGDTGELFF. The CDR3 DNA reads as TGTGCCAGCAGCTCCTCCCCAGGGGACACCGGGGAGCTGTTTTTT.

For the CDR3, the DNA is TGTGCCAGCAGCTTGCTACAGGGTTTGACCTATGGCTACACCTTC. Its translation: CASSLLQGLTYGYTF. This chain links TRBV5-6 with TRBJ1-2, with D perhaps TRBD1 (6 bases). The CDR3 is 15 residues long. Germline CDR1 is SGHDT and CDR2 is YYEEEE. The V end was cut by 1 base, the J end by 4 bases, with 14 bases between.

V gene TRBV30 combines with J gene TRBJ1-3, with 11 bases that match TRBD1. Per germline, CDR1 GTSNPN and CDR2 SVGIG (reference sequence). Trimming removed 3 bases from V and 3 bases from J; junction bases left unmatched: 4. This CDR3 is 15 amino acids long. The CDR3 loop reads CAWRPDRGLGNTIYF. The CDR3 DNA is TGTGCCTGGAGGCCGGACAGGGGGCTTGGAAACACCATATATTTT.

This chain joins TRBV10-1 and TRBJ2-3, with no clear D. Trimming stripped 9 bases from V and 0 bases from J, with 13 bases between. This CDR3 comprises 14 residues. Germline V gene data show CDR1 as WNHNN and CDR2 as SYGVQD (reference sequence). The CDR3 here is CASSERSSTDTQYF. In DNA form, the CDR3 reads TGCGCCAGTTCGGAGAGGAGCAGCACAGATACGCAGTATTTT.

This clone was recorded a few times. The chain employs TRBV2 and TRBJ2-5; possibly TRBD1 for D (6 bases). This CDR3 has 15 amino acids. Germline lookup yields CDR1 SNHLY and CDR2 FYNNEI. V gave up 0 bases and J gave up 5 bases, with 13 bases separating them. CDR3: CASSEANQGLETQYF. The CDR3 DNA sequence: TGTGCCAGCAGTGAAGCGAATCAGGGGCTGGAGACCCAGTACTTC.

The chain uses TRBV3-1 (or the pseudogene TRBV3-2) and TRBJ2-1; a possible D gene is TRBD1 (6 bases). Trimming took off 6 bases at V and 8 bases at J, with 17 bases between the two ends. The CDR3 is made up of 14 amino acids. CDR1 and CDR2 (germline): LGHDT, YNNKEL (reference sequence). The CDR3 here is CASSLVGGPDEQFF. The CDR3 bases are TGTGCCAGCAGTCTGGTAGGGGGACCCGATGAGCAGTTCTTC.

V and J are TRBV6-5 and TRBJ1-5; possible D gene TRBD1, 5 bases. CDR1 MNHEY and CDR2 SVGAGI come from the germline V gene. This CDR3 has 14 amino acids. Trimming pared 6 bases from V and 7 bases from J, leaving 16 bases between. CDR3 nucleotides: TGTGCCAGCAGAGGCGGCAGGGTGGGACAGCCCCAGCATTTT. It specifies CASRGGRVGQPQHF.

The chain combines TRBV3-1 (or the pseudogene TRBV3-2) with TRBJ2-2; tentative D call: TRBD2 (5 bases). Trimming took 4 bases from V and 1 from J, leaving 16 bases between them. The CDR3 is 17 residues long. Germline CDR1 LGHDT, CDR2 YNNKEL (reference sequence). CDR3 in DNA: TGTGCCAGCAGCCCTTCAGGCCTCCGGGGGAACACCGGGGAGCTGTTTTTT. This codes for CASSPSGLRGNTGELFF.

Notes on this clone: At one boundary the junction diverges from the germline segment, which might be a read error. The V call is TRBV7-9, the J call TRBJ1-2; 7 positions match TRBD1. From germline, CDR1 is SEHNR and CDR2 FQNEAQ (reference sequence). The CDR3 has 14 residues. DNA of the CDR3: TGTGCCTGCAGCTCACACGACAGGGTTGGTGGCTACACCTTC. Its translation is CACSSHDRVGGYTF.